These 5 T cell receptor beta chains were sequenced from one sample in a study of a mutant IDH1 vaccine in newly diagnosed glioma. The method was immunoSEQ multiplex PCR; TCRdb's version includes in-frame clones alone and lacks a portion of them. The sample holds some 22,000 clones, 79% seen once. These receptors' antigens are unknown. Time point here: week 11, during vaccination. All doses held 300 ug of mutant IDH1 20-mer peptide, with topical imiquimod. Specimen: PBMCs, collected from a glioma patient whose treatment included an IDH1 peptide vaccine. Receptors originate from a middle-aged man with glioma.

This clone was counted only a few times. The CDR3 DNA reads as TGTGCCAGCAGCGTTGGACAGATGAACACTGAAGCTTTCTTT. Translation gives CASSVGQMNTEAFF. This chain connects TRBV9 to TRBJ1-1; perhaps TRBD1 as D (6 bases). In germline, CDR1 is SGDLS, CDR2 YYNGEE. This CDR3 has 14 residues. V lost 2 bases and J lost 0, with 8 bases in between.

The chain is built from TRBV5-1 and TRBJ2-3, with unresolved D. Germline V lookup: CDR1 SGHRS, CDR2 YFSETQ. The CDR3 has 14 amino acids. Trimming left V 4 bases short and J 2 bases short, with 11 bases between. The CDR3 sequence is CASSPPANTDTQYF. The CDR3 DNA reads as TGCGCCAGCAGCCCCCCGGCCAACACAGATACGCAGTATTTT. The complete variable domain, with remaining parts taken from reference TRBV5-1 and TRBJ2-3, reads KAGVTQTPRYLIKTRGQQVTLSCSPISGHRSVSWYQQTPGQGLQFLFEYFSETQRNKGNFPGRFSGRQFSNSRSEMNVSTLELGDSALYLCASSPPANTDTQYFGPGTRLTVL.

This clone appeared a single time. J is TRBJ2-1 and V is TRBV7-2; 11 nucleotides agree with TRBD2. Trimming removed 0 bases from V and 5 bases from J; junction bases left unmatched: 3. The CDR3 totals 16 residues. CDR1 and CDR2 from the germline V gene are SGHTA and FQGNSA. Here the CDR3 DNA reads TGTGCCAGCAGCTTAGCGGGACTAGCGGTTAACAATGAGCAGTTCTTC. Its translation: CASSLAGLAVNNEQFF.

This rearrangement joins TRBV28 to TRBJ2-3, with TRBD1 as a possible D gene (5 bases). The CDR3 length is 14 residues. Germline CDR1 is MDHEN and CDR2 is SYDVKM. Trimming took off 7 bases at V and 1 base at J, with 12 bases between the two ends. The CDR3 DNA reads as TGTGCCAGCACTCAAGGGGATGGCACAGATACGCAGTATTTT. This translates into CASTQGDGTDTQYF.

CDR3: CASSFRGGEGETQYF. CDR3 bases: TGTGCCAGCAGCTTCCGGGGGGGAGAAGGCGAGACCCAGTACTTC. V is TRBV7-9 and J is TRBJ2-5; 8 bases agree with TRBD2. Germline CDR1 is SEHNR and CDR2 is FQNEAQ (reference sequence). With 3 bases clipped from V and 5 bases from J, the junction kept 8 bases outside the gene matches. The CDR3 contains 15 residues.